The present entry profiles one TCR beta chain with its context. Its antigen remains unknown. Germline assignment: CDR1 SGHDT and CDR2 YYEEEE. The CDR3 totals 15 residues. The V end lost 2 bases, the J end lost 2 bases, and 13 bases lay between the germline ends. This entry is derived from a study of T cell clonotyping in hematopoietic cell transplantation. Whole-study findings and limits: Pathologically expanded recipient clonotypes increased progressively from day 30 to day 180 as diversity fell.

Clones were read by immunoSEQ multiplex PCR, and TCRdb kept only the in-frame ones, dropping some. The profile shows some 11,000 clones, about half of them singletons. The chain employs TRBV5-6 and TRBJ1-2; D uncertain. The receptor was derived from a male patient aged 45-59 years who had an allogeneic stem cell transplant from an unrelated donor, so the T cells may come from the graft donor. Some clones in this sample may be carry-over from other donors' samples. This specimen was PBMCs, taken 30 days after allogeneic stem cell transplant. The CDR3 loop reads CASSFRDTGNYGYTF. The CDR3 nucleotides read TGTGCCAGCAGCTTTCGTGACACCGGAAACTATGGCTACACCTTC.